The rows below give T cell receptor beta chains drawn from one sample of a study of shared clonotypes between healthy human individuals. The repertoire was sequenced with immunoSEQ multiplex PCR; TCRdb's copy has only in-frame clones and lacks some. The sample includes hundreds of thousands of clones, roughly 96% seen only once; the top ten take approximately 0.1%. Material for sequencing was naive CD8+ T cells sorted from blood. These receptors originate from a woman aged 30 to 39 in good health. CDR3s include the opening cysteine and the closing phenylalanine or tryptophan. Each record gives: D gene, J gene, V gene, clone size, CDR3 DNA, CDR3 protein. A D gene is named only where the DNA matches it firmly. Clone size, where shown, is once, few, many, or a class for clones that have expanded.

TRBD2 TRBJ2-1 TRBV7-6 NA TGTGCCAGCAGCTTAAGCGGGAGCACCGGTGAGCAGTTCTTC CASSLSGSTGEQFF
NA TRBJ1-1 TRBV29-1 NA TGCAGCGTTGAAGGGTGGGGGCAAGGGAACACTGAAGCTTTCTTT CSVEGWGQGNTEAFF
TRBD1 TRBJ2-1 TRBV29-1 NA TGCAGCCTTACAGGGGGGCAATACAATGAGCAGTTCTTC CSLTGGQYNEQFF
TRBD2 TRBJ2-7 TRBV5-1 NA TGCGCCAGCAGCCGCGATCAGGGACTAGCATACGAGCAGTACTTC CASSRDQGLAYEQYF
NA TRBJ2-7 TRBV11-2 NA TGTGCCAGCAGCTTAGGGGAAACCTACGAGCAGTACTTC CASSLGETYEQYF
TRBD1 TRBJ1-1 TRBV27 NA TGTGCCAGCAGTGACCAGGGGGTCATGAACACTGAAGCTTTCTTT CASSDQGVMNTEAFF
TRBD2 TRBJ2-7 TRBV19 NA TGTGCCAGTAGCCAAGCCGCTCGGCTAGCGGGATATCCCCTCTACGAGCAGTACTTC CASSQAARLAGYPLYEQYF
NA TRBJ2-2 TRBV5-1 NA TGCGCCAGCAGCCCGGTGGGGGGCGACGGGGAGCTGTTTTTT CASSPVGGDGELFF
NA TRBJ2-7 TRBV27 NA TGTGCCAGCAGTGCCTTCGGAGAGCAGTACTTC CASSAFGEQYF
NA TRBJ2-4 TRBV10-2 NA TGCGCCACTGAGACAGGCGGAATGGAAAACATTCAGTACTTC CATETGGMENIQYF
TRBD2 TRBJ2-1 TRBV2 NA TGTGCCAGCCCGCCCCAAAGCGGGAGGGCCAATGAGCAGTTCTTC CASPPQSGRANEQFF
NA TRBJ1-5 TRBV5-1 NA TGCGCCAGCAGCTTGACGTCAGATCAGCCCCAGCATTTT CASSLTSDQPQHF
NA TRBJ2-3 TRBV27 NA TGTGCCAGCAGTCCCCGTCCGCCTACAGATACGCAGTATTTT CASSPRPPTDTQYF
TRBD2 TRBJ2-5 TRBV29-1 NA TGCAGCGTTGAAGATCAGGCGGCGGGAGGGCCGCAAGAGACCCAGTACTTC CSVEDQAAGGPQETQYF
NA TRBJ2-1 TRBV27 NA TGTGCCAGCAGCTATAGCTGGAGGGCCGGTGAGCAGTTCTTC CASSYSWRAGEQFF
NA TRBJ2-5 TRBV5-6 NA TGTGCCAGCAGCCCGGGACGGGTCGAGACCCAGTACTTC CASSPGRVETQYF
TRBD2 TRBJ2-3 TRBV28 NA TGTGCCAGCAGTGCTTTGCCTGGACTAGCGGGAGATAGCACAGATACGCAGTATTTT CASSALPGLAGDSTDTQYF
NA TRBJ1-4 TRBV28 NA TGTGCCAGCAGTACCGACAGCATAGTAATGAAAAACTTTTTAGGTAATCTGTTTTTT CASSTDSIVMKNFLGNLFF
NA TRBJ1-2 TRBV5-4 NA TGTGCCAGCAGCTTCCGGTACACCTTC CASSFRYTF
TRBD2 TRBJ2-7 TRBV11-2 NA TGTGCCAGCAGCCCAGGACTAGCGGGACTCGAGCAGTACTTC CASSPGLAGLEQYF
TRBD1 TRBJ2-7 TRBV27 once TGTGCCAGCAGTTTACTTCCACCCACAGGGGTGGACTACGAGCAGTACTTC CASSLLPPTGVDYEQYF
NA TRBJ2-7 TRBV2 NA TGTGCCAGCAGAGGGTTGGACAGAGAAACCTACGAGCAGTACTTC CASRGLDRETYEQYF
TRBD2 TRBJ2-7 TRBV4-1 NA TGCGCCAGCAGCACAGGCCCCCGCGGGAGGGCCTCCTACGAGCAGTACTTC CASSTGPRGRASYEQYF
TRBD1 TRBJ1-5 TRBV28 NA TGTGCCAGCAGTTTACGCGGGACAGTGAATCAGCCCCAGCATTTT CASSLRGTVNQPQHF
TRBD2 TRBJ2-7 TRBV28 NA TGTGCCAGCACAAGGGAACTAGCGGGAGGAGGCGAGCAGTACTTC CASTRELAGGGEQYF
TRBD1 TRBJ1-1 TRBV7-8 NA TGTGCCAGCAGCTTAGAGAGTCGGGACAGGGCTCCGAGGGCTGAAGCTTTCTTT CASSLESRDRAPRAEAFF
NA TRBJ2-5 TRBV7-2 NA TGTGCCAGCAGCTTAGATTTTCCAAGATCAAGAGTGGCCCAGTACTTC CASSLDFPRSRVAQYF
TRBD2 TRBJ2-1 TRBV19 NA TGTGCCAGTAGTATAGATCTATTCGGGACTCGGGGAGGGAATGAGCAGTTCTTC CASSIDLFGTRGGNEQFF
NA TRBJ2-7 TRBV5-4 NA TGTGCCAGCAGCTCTTCAGAGGACCCGTGGTACGAGCAGTACTTC CASSSSEDPWYEQYF
NA TRBJ2-7 TRBV27 once TGTGCCAGCAGTCTAGGGTTTTCAGGCTACGAGCAGTACTTC CASSLGFSGYEQYF
NA TRBJ1-2 TRBV19 NA TGTGCCAGTAGTATCAACTCTAAGTATGGCTACACCTTC CASSINSKYGYTF
NA TRBJ2-3 TRBV28 NA TGTGCCAGCATTCCCGGACTTCACACAGATACGCAGTATTTT CASIPGLHTDTQYF
NA TRBJ2-7 TRBV29-1 NA TGCAGCGGCCACAGGGTCCTGAGCTCCTACGAGCAGTACTTC CSGHRVLSSYEQYF
NA TRBJ2-2 TRBV7-9 NA TGTGCCAGCAGCTTAATAGCGGCGGGCACCGGGGAGCTGTTTTTT CASSLIAAGTGELFF
NA TRBJ2-5 TRBV2 NA TGTGCCAGCAGTAACGTCAATGAACAGGAGGAGACCCAGTACTTC CASSNVNEQEETQYF
NA TRBJ2-1 TRBV4-1 NA TGCGCCAGCAGCGTAAACTCGGGGTCCCACAATGAGCAGTTCTTC CASSVNSGSHNEQFF
NA TRBJ1-1 TRBV28 NA TGTGCCAGCAGTTTGGCGGCAGGGAGGGCTTTCTTT CASSLAAGRAFF
TRBD2 TRBJ2-1 TRBV27 NA TGTGCCAGCAGTTTATTCCTAGCGGGAGTTATCGATGAGCAGTTCTTC CASSLFLAGVIDEQFF
TRBD1 TRBJ2-1 TRBV27 once TGTGCCAGCAGTTTAGGGCAGGGGGTAGGTGAGCAGTTCTTC CASSLGQGVGEQFF
TRBD1 TRBJ1-5 TRBV2 once TGTGCCAGCAGTCCAGACAGGGGGGGATATAGCAATCAGCCCCAGCATTTT CASSPDRGGYSNQPQHF
NA TRBJ2-7 TRBV28 NA TGTGCCAGCATTCGGGTCCGTGGAGGAACCTACGAGCAGTACTTC CASIRVRGGTYEQYF
NA TRBJ2-5 TRBV13 NA TGTGCCAGCTCCCGGGGGCTAGCGGAGCAAGAGACCCAGTACTTC CASSRGLAEQETQYF
TRBD2 TRBJ2-7 TRBV19 NA TGTGCCAGTAGTGCCAATCCGACACTAGCGCTCTCCTACGAGCAGTACTTC CASSANPTLALSYEQYF
NA TRBJ2-7 TRBV9 NA TGTGCCAGCAGGGGGGAATCCTACGAGCAGTACTTC CASRGESYEQYF
TRBD1 TRBJ2-3 TRBV11-2 NA TGTGCCAGCAGCTTAGCCGGACAGGGGGCTGTTACAGATACGCAGTATTTT CASSLAGQGAVTDTQYF
NA TRBJ1-1 TRBV27 NA TGTGCCAGCAGTTTAGACGTGAACACTGAAGCTTTCTTT CASSLDVNTEAFF
NA TRBJ2-7 TRBV15 NA TGTGCCACCAGCAGAGTAAGTAGCGACTACGAGCAGTACTTC CATSRVSSDYEQYF